This T cell receptor (beta chain) was sequenced in a study of CD8+CD57+ T cells in acquired aplastic anemia. At the level of the study: DNA recovered from sorted CD4+ and CD8+ cells had a mean of around 3.2 ug. Study-level findings and limits: There were 25 to 30 CD8+ CDR3 sequences that occurred in both patients and controls. For CD8+ Simpson's diversity, patients and controls showed no significant difference.

A remark on this clonotype: The antigen is not known.

Using genomic DNA as the template, TCR beta VDJ and CDR3 profiling was carried out. From the reads, TCRdb called clonotypes with MiXCR, one entry per CDR3 protein. The data hold 200,000 or so distinct CDR3 sequences, with 64% observed a single time. Trimming removed 1 base from V and 10 bases from J, with 14 bases in between. This CDR3 has 14 amino acids. Germline CDR1 SGHNT, CDR2 YENEEA. This sequence originates from a human donor with severe aplastic anemia or a healthy control (not recorded which). This rearrangement joins TRBV11-3 to TRBJ2-1; TRBD1 or TRBD2 may be the D gene (5 bases each). Sequencing used sorted CD4+, CD8+, or CD8+CD57+ T cells (not recorded which) from PBMCs. The CDR3 reads CASSLGGQGGEQFF. As DNA, the CDR3 is TGTGCCAGCAGCTTAGGAGGGCAGGGTGGCGAGCAGTTCTTC.